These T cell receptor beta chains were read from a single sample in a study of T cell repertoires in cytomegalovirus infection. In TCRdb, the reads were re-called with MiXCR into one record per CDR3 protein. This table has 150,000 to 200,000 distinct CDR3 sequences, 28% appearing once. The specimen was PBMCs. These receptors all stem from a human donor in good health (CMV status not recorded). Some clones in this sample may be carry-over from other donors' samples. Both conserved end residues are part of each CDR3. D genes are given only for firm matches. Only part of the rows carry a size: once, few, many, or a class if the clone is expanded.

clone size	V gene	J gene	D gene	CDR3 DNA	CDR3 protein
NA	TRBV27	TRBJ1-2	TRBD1	TGTGCCAGCAGCAACGACAGGGGGGACTATGGCTACACCTTC	CASSNDRGDYGYTF
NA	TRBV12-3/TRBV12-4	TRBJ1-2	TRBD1	TGTGCCAGCAGTTCTACGGACAGGGAATGGGAGTATGGCTACACCTTC	CASSSTDREWEYGYTF
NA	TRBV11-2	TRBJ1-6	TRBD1	TGTGCCAGCAGCCAGACGACAGGGGGAAATTCACCCCTCCACTTT	CASSQTTGGNSPLHF
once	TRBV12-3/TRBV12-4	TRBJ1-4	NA	TGTGCCAGCAGTCTGTCGGGGGGGAGAGGTGGTGAAAAACTGTTTTTT	CASSLSGGRGGEKLFF
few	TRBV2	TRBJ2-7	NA	TGTGCCAGCAAAAGGGAGACATCCACCTACGAGCAGTACTTC	CASKRETSTYEQYF
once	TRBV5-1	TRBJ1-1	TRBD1	TGCGCCAGCAGCTTGGGTCCGGGACAGGGGTACACTGAAGCTTTCTTT	CASSLGPGQGYTEAFF
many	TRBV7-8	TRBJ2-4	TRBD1	TGTGCCAGCAGCTTAGCGGGCAGGGGGAACATTCAGTACTTC	CASSLAGRGNIQYF
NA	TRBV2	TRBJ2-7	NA	TGTGCCAGCAGTCAGGACCTCTCGAGCCACGAGCAGTACTTC	CASSQDLSSHEQYF
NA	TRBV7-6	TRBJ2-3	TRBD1	TGTGCCAGCAGCCTACTTAGGGGACAGAGCACAGATACGCAGTATTTT	CASSLLRGQSTDTQYF
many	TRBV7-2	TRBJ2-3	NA	TGTGCCAGCAGCCGCGGGGGCCCGGGAACAGATACGCAGTATTTT	CASSRGGPGTDTQYF
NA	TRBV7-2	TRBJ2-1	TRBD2	TGTGCCAGCAGCTTAGATCCTAGCGGGGGGGTTTTGGATGAGCAGTTCTTC	CASSLDPSGGVLDEQFF
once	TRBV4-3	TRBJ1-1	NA	TGCGCCAGCAGCCAAGATGGGAGGAACACTGAAGCTTTCTTT	CASSQDGRNTEAFF
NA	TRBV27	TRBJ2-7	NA	TGTGCCAGCGGGACGAGAGGAGAGCAGTACTTC	CASGTRGEQYF
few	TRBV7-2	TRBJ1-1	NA	TGTGCCAGCAGCTTAGAAGGGTCTTACACTGAAGCTTTCTTT	CASSLEGSYTEAFF
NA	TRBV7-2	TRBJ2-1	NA	TGTGCCAGCAGCTTAGAGGGCGGGGCGAGCTCCTACAATGAGCAGTTCTTC	CASSLEGGASSYNEQFF
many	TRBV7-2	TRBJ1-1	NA	TGTGCCAGCAGCTTAGCACGGGGTAGCACTGAAGCTTTCTTT	CASSLARGSTEAFF
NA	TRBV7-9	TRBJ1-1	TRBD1	TGTGCCAGCAGCCCGACAGGGCGAGAGGGGAACACTGAAGCTTTCTTT	CASSPTGREGNTEAFF
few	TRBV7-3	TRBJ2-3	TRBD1	TGTGCCAGCAGCATGGGACAGACCACAGATACGCAGTATTTT	CASSMGQTTDTQYF
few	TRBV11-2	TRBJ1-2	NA	TGTGCCAGCAGTACCCGGTGGGGATGGTCCTATGGCTACACCTTC	CASSTRWGWSYGYTF
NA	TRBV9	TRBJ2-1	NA	TGTGCCAGCAGCGTATCGGGGGGCCACAGCTCCTACAATGAGCAGTTCTTC	CASSVSGGHSSYNEQFF
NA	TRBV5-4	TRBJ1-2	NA	TGTGCCAGCAGCCCTCAAACAGGGAACGGCTACACCTTC	CASSPQTGNGYTF
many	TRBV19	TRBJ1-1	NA	TGTGCCAGTAGTATAACCGGTCCCGATTCCGTGAACACTGAAGCTTTCTTT	CASSITGPDSVNTEAFF
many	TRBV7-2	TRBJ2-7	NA	TGTGCCAGCAGCTTAGATCCGGACTCCTACGAGCAGTACTTC	CASSLDPDSYEQYF